These 29 T cell receptor beta chains were sequenced from one sample in a study of blood T cells in healthy people across ages. A second PCR of 7 to 11 cycles used a sample-barcoded 5' primer and a J-beta primer mix. TCRdb redid the calling of the 5' RACE reads with MiXCR, one entry per CDR3 protein. Of roughly 730,000 distinct CDR3 sequences detected, around three fifths appear once; the ten largest clones hold around 25%. What was sequenced was blood. The receptors shown here come from a man between 40 and 49 years old in good health.

The chain couples TRBV20-1 to TRBJ2-4, with a tentative D call TRBD1 (6 bases). The last part of the DNA fits TRBJ2-7 better; the J call may be wrong. The germline gives CDR1 DFQATT, CDR2 SNEGSKA (reference sequence). CDR3 size: 11 residues. In DNA, the CDR3 is TGCAGTGCTATTCAGGGGACCGAGCAGTACTTC. Protein: CSAIQGTEQYF.

The rearrangement links TRBV5-1 to TRBJ2-7; TRBD2 matches at 14 bases. The V gene end was trimmed by 4 bases and the J gene end by 2 bases; junction bases not matched to a gene: 5. The CDR3 has 16 amino acids. Germline V gives CDR1 SGHRS, CDR2 YFSETQ. CDR3 nucleotide sequence: TGCGCCAGCAGCCCCGAGGGACTAGCGGGGGCCTACGAGCAGTACTTC. It specifies CASSPEGLAGAYEQYF.

This clonotype has a handful of counts. The chain combines TRBV2 with TRBJ2-3; 7 nucleotides match TRBD1. After removal of 6 bases from V and 0 bases from J, the junction contained 9 bases not matched to a gene. Germline V gene lookup returns CDR1 SNHLY and CDR2 FYNNEI. The CDR3 has 16 residues. CDR3 nucleotide sequence: TGTGCCAGCAGGACAGGGATACTAGTGAGCACAGATACGCAGTATTTT. Translated: CASRTGILVSTDTQYF.

Only a few counts were recorded for this clonotype. The chain combines TRBV6-1 with TRBJ2-3; no reliable D call. This CDR3 has 13 amino acids. CDR1 is MNHNS, CDR2 SASEGT, per germline. The CDR3: CATAIIEADTQYF. The CDR3 region has the DNA TGTGCGACCGCAATAATTGAGGCAGATACGCAGTATTTT.

V is TRBV6-5 and J is TRBJ2-7; 9 bases fit TRBD1. Germline V lookup: CDR1 MNHEY, CDR2 SVGAGI. The junction had 5 bases not matched to a gene; V was cut back by 2 bases and J by 0 bases. The CDR3 sequence is 16 residues long. The CDR3 protein is CASSYATGGGSYEQYF. The CDR3 DNA sequence: TGTGCCAGCAGTTACGCGACAGGGGGGGGCTCCTACGAGCAGTACTTC.

The rearrangement uses TRBV24-1 and TRBJ1-2; the match to TRBD1 covers 12 bases. The junction had 5 bases not matched to a gene; V was cut back by 3 bases and J by 4 bases. Germline V gene lookup returns CDR1 KGHDR and CDR2 SFDVKD. The CDR3 loop spans 16 amino acids. CDR3 loop: CATSDPRDRGLYGYTF. In nucleotides, the CDR3 is TGTGCCACCAGTGATCCCCGGGACAGGGGGCTCTATGGCTACACCTTC.

This chain joins TRBV6-5 and TRBJ2-3, with 11 bases fitting TRBD1. Germline V gives CDR1 MNHEY, CDR2 SVGAGI. CDR3 length equals 16 residues. V shed 7 bases and J 4 bases; nucleotides not matched to a gene: 10. The DNA of the CDR3 is TGTGCCAGCATGCGGACAGGGGGCTTTATCGCAGATACGCAGTATTTT. Translation gives CASMRTGGFIADTQYF.

This clonotype was observed a single time. The V call is TRBV2, the J call TRBJ2-3; 10 bases line up with TRBD1. The CDR3 has 16 amino acids. CDR1 is SNHLY and CDR2 is FYNNEI in the germline V gene. V lost 10 bases, J lost 2 bases, and 12 bases stayed unmatched. For the CDR3, the DNA is TGTGCCACCATTTCGGGGGACAGGGGAAACACAGATACGCAGTATTTT. Amino acid sequence: CATISGDRGNTDTQYF. The full variable domain, with the rest looked up from reference TRBV2 and TRBJ2-3, is EPEVTQTPSHQVTQMGQEVILRCVPISNHLYFYWYRQILGQKVEFLVSFYNNEISEKSEIFDDQFSVERPDGSNFTLKIRSTKLEDSAMYFCATISGDRGNTDTQYFGPGTRLTVL.

This clonotype was detected only a few times. The genes are TRBV15 and TRBJ2-5, with D perhaps TRBD2 (5 bases). V lost 3 bases to trimming and J lost 5 bases, with 19 bases between them. CDR3 length equals 16 residues. The germline gives CDR1 LNHNV, CDR2 YYDKDF (reference sequence). The CDR3 DNA reads TGTGCCACCAGCAGGACTATATTTCAGGCCGGGGAGACCCAGTACTTC. It translates to CATSRTIFQAGETQYF.

V usage is TRBV7-9 and J usage is TRBJ1-6, with D perhaps TRBD1 (6 bases). Trimming removed 4 bases at V and 1 base at J, with 8 bases between. The CDR3 is 15 amino acids. Germline-derived CDR1 and CDR2 are SEHNR and FQNEAQ (reference sequence). Here the CDR3 DNA reads TGTGCCAGCAGCTCCAGGGGTTCCTATAATTCACCCCTCCACTTT. It specifies CASSSRGSYNSPLHF.

The gene calls are TRBV6-6 and TRBJ2-7; D is uncertain. Germline CDR1 MNHNY, CDR2 SVGAGI (reference sequence). Trimming stripped 0 bases from V and 3 bases from J, with 6 bases between. The CDR3 is 13 amino acids. DNA for the CDR3: TGTGCCAGCAGTTACTCAGCATACTACGAGCAGTACTTC. It encodes CASSYSAYYEQYF.

This chain connects TRBV6-1 to TRBJ1-2; TRBD1 matches 8 bases. Germline V gene data show CDR1 as MNHNS and CDR2 as SASEGT. This CDR3 is 15 amino acids long. The V and J ends lost 6 bases and 2 bases, in that order; junction bases with no gene match: 8. The CDR3 DNA follows: TGTGCCAGCAGAGACTCCGGGACAGGAAACTATGGCTACACCTTC. Its protein product is CASRDSGTGNYGYTF.

The rearrangement uses TRBV5-1 and TRBJ2-3; 8 nucleotides align to TRBD1. V lost 1 base, J lost 5 bases, and 3 bases stayed unmatched. CDR1 is SGHRS, CDR2 YFSETQ, per germline. CDR3 length equals 14 residues. The CDR3 reads CASSLPGQGDTQYF. CDR3 in DNA: TGCGCCAGCAGCTTGCCCGGACAGGGAGATACGCAGTATTTT.

The chain links TRBV29-1 to TRBJ2-3; D call uncertain. In germline, CDR1 is SQVTM, CDR2 ANQGSEA. This CDR3 is 12 amino acids long. V was cut by 3 bases and J by 3 bases, with 7 bases left in between. DNA for the CDR3: TGCAGCGTTGACAGGTTTACAGATACGCAGTATTTT. Translation: CSVDRFTDTQYF.

The chain is built from TRBV15 and TRBJ2-5; 8 positions match TRBD1. The V gene's germline CDR1 is LNHNV and CDR2 YYDKDF (reference sequence). This CDR3 is 17 amino acids long. The V and J ends lost 0 bases and 11 bases, in that order; junction bases with no gene match: 17. CDR3 loop: CATSREGQGHGHGEQYF. CDR3 coding DNA: TGTGCCACCAGCAGAGAAGGACAGGGCCATGGTCATGGGGAGCAGTACTTC.

The V gene is TRBV27, the J gene TRBJ2-5; 10 nucleotides agree with TRBD2. V lost 4 bases, J lost 11 bases, and 7 bases stayed unmatched. Germline CDR1 reads MNHEY; CDR2 reads SMNVEV (reference sequence). The CDR3 spans 13 residues. CDR3 residues: CASSSERGGPQYF. The CDR3 region has the DNA TGTGCCAGCAGTTCTGAGCGGGGGGGCCCACAGTACTTC.

This rearrangement joins TRBV29-1 to TRBJ2-7; 7 nucleotides agree with TRBD1. V was clipped by 4 bases and J by 0 bases; unmatched bases: 3. CDR3 size: 13 residues. Germline CDR1 SQVTM, CDR2 ANQGSEA. CDR3 coding DNA: TGCAGCGTTGCGGGACAGAGCTCCTACGAGCAGTACTTC. Protein product: CSVAGQSSYEQYF.

V is TRBV28 and J is TRBJ1-2; TRBD1 agrees at 12 bases. J lost 2 bases, V lost 5 bases, and 6 bases had no gene match. The germline V gene encodes CDR1 MDHEN and CDR2 SYDVKM. The CDR3 is 16 amino acids. The CDR3 loop is CASSRSGTGGNYGYTF. CDR3 DNA: TGTGCCAGCAGTAGATCCGGGACAGGGGGCAACTATGGCTACACCTTC.

The chain is built from TRBV4-1 and TRBJ1-1; the match to TRBD1 covers 8 bases. Germline CDR1 MGHRA, CDR2 YSYEKL. Trimming removed 10 bases from V and 3 bases from J; junction bases left unmatched: 4. The CDR3 runs 12 residues. CDR3 coding DNA: TGCGCCACACAGGGGGGGCACACTGAAGCTTTCTTT. It translates to CATQGGHTEAFF.

The rearrangement uses TRBV11-2 and TRBJ2-7; D may match TRBD1 or TRBD2 (6 bases each). CDR3 length: 16 amino acids. Trimming stripped 5 bases from V and 3 bases from J, with 20 bases between. From germline, CDR1 is SGHAT and CDR2 FQNNGV. The CDR3 protein is CASSTKGGNAYYEQYF. As DNA, the CDR3 is TGTGCCAGCAGCACAAAAGGGGGGAATGCTTACTACGAGCAGTACTTC.

V is TRBV20-1 and J is TRBJ2-7; 8 nucleotides match TRBD2. The CDR3 contains 15 residues. The junction had 8 bases not matched to a gene; V was cut back by 1 base and J by 3 bases. Per germline, CDR1 DFQATT and CDR2 SNEGSKA (reference sequence). CDR3: CSARVLSGSFYEQYF. CDR3 coding DNA: TGCAGTGCTAGAGTGCTAAGCGGGAGCTTCTACGAGCAGTACTTC.

This clonotype was observed a few times. This may be a read error: a much more frequent sequence differs by one nucleotide. This sequence joins TRBV7-8 and TRBJ2-1; a possible D gene is TRBD1 (6 bases). This CDR3 has 15 residues. Germline CDR1 is SGHVS and CDR2 is FQNEAQ. Trimming took off 5 bases at V and 10 bases at J, with 21 bases between the two ends. CDR3 amino acids: CASSNLDRVSYEQFF. The CDR3 region has the DNA TGTGCCAGCAGCAACTTGGACAGAGTCTCCTACGAGCAGTTCTTC.

The V and J genes are TRBV5-1 and TRBJ2-7; no clear D gene. V lost 2 bases and J 0 bases, leaving 12 bases between the germline ends. CDR1 and CDR2 from the germline V gene are SGHRS and YFSETQ. This CDR3 is built from 15 residues. CDR3 coding DNA: TGCGCCAGCAGCTTTTCGACCTTTACCTCCTACGAGCAGTACTTC. Its protein product is CASSFSTFTSYEQYF.

This clonotype was detected only once. The rearrangement joins TRBV28 to TRBJ1-1, with 12 bases aligning to TRBD1. The CDR3 is 16 residues long. Germline CDR1 and CDR2: MDHEN and SYDVKM. The ends lost 7 bases at V and 2 bases at J; junction bases unmatched: 8. The CDR3 spells CASKKPGQGANTEAFF. The CDR3 bases are TGTGCCAGCAAAAAACCGGGACAGGGGGCCAACACTGAAGCTTTCTTT.

Only a few counts were recorded for this clonotype. V gene TRBV6-5 combines with J gene TRBJ1-2; D not certain. V was cut by 2 bases and J by 3 bases, with 16 bases left in between. Looked up from germline, CDR1 is MNHEY and CDR2 is SVGAGI. The CDR3 spans 16 residues. The CDR3 bases are TGTGCCAGCAGTTACGGGTTGGATGAGCTTTACTATGGCTACACCTTC. Its translation is CASSYGLDELYYGYTF.

This clonotype was detected only once. The rearrangement links TRBV6-1 to TRBJ2-3, with D tentatively TRBD2 (6 bases). The V gene lost 4 bases and the J gene lost 2 bases, with 10 bases spanning the gap. This CDR3 contains 14 residues. Germline CDR1 is MNHNS and CDR2 is SASEGT. In nucleotides, the CDR3 is TGTGCCAGCAGTGTACCTAGCGACACAGATACGCAGTATTTT. Its translation is CASSVPSDTDTQYF.

This clonotype has a single count. The rearrangement links TRBV5-1 to TRBJ1-2; weak D call: TRBD1 (5 bases). The CDR3 has 15 amino acids. Between the trimmed V and J ends, which lost 0 bases and 2 bases, there was a span of 11 bases. Germline V gene lookup returns CDR1 SGHRS and CDR2 YFSETQ. In DNA, the CDR3 is TGCGCCAGCAGCTTGGGTCCGGGGGACAACTATGGCTACACCTTC. This codes for CASSLGPGDNYGYTF.

In its sample, this clonotype was seen a few times. The rearrangement links TRBV28 to TRBJ2-7; possibly TRBD1 for D (6 bases). CDR3 length: 15 amino acids. Trimming took 5 bases from V and 7 from J, leaving 21 bases between them. Germline V gene sequence: CDR1 MDHEN, CDR2 SYDVKM. CDR3 bases: TGTGCCAGCAGTCAATACAGAGGGGGACGTGGTGAGCAGTACTTC. It yields the protein CASSQYRGGRGEQYF.

This clonotype was detected only a few times. V is TRBV28 and J is TRBJ2-4, with 8 bases aligning to TRBD1. The CDR3 length is 17 residues. Unmatched junction bases numbered 12, after V lost 2 bases and J lost 6 bases. Germline CDR1 reads MDHEN; CDR2 reads SYDVKM. The CDR3 here is CASSLGLGQGRRNIQYF. Here the CDR3 DNA reads TGTGCCAGCAGTTTAGGACTTGGACAGGGTCGAAGAAACATTCAGTACTTC. The full variable domain, its missing parts supplied by reference TRBV28 and TRBJ2-4, is DVKVTQSSRYLVKRTGEKVFLECVQDMDHENMFWYRQDPGLGLRLIYFSYDVKMKEKGDIPEGYSVSREKKERFSLILESASTNQTSMYLCASSLGLGQGRRNIQYFGAGTRLSVL.